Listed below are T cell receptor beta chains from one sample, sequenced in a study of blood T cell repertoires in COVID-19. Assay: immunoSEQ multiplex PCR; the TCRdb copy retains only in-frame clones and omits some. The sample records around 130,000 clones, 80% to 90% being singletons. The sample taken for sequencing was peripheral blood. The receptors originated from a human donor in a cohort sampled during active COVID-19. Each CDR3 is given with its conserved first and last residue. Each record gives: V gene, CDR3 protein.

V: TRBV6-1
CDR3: CASSEGEGSLHF

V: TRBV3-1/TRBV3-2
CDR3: CASSHSNYEQYF

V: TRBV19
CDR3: CATGTGGYTGELFF

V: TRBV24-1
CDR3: CATSHWGAYNEQFF

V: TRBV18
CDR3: CASQGRLGEGETQYF

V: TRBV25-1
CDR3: CASTAGGAHNSPLHF

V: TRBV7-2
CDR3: CASSVGTGGPYEQYF

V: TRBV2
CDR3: CASRDYPTDTQYF

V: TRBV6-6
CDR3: CASWGEGIYGYTF

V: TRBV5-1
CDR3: CASSTTSGADTQYF

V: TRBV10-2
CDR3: CASRGQDSFEQYF

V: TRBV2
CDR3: CASKGEGYEQYF

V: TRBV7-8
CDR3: CASSLEGRGNEKLFF

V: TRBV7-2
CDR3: CASSLPGGGPHGTQYF

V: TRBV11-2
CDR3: CASSLEGRVATQYF

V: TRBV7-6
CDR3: CASSTTQGLGETQYF

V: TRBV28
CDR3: CASNMKGRETQYF

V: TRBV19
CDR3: CASSMPETGGNTIYF

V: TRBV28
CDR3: CASSLWGTGGEEETQYF

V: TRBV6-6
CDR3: CASTGVENSPLHF

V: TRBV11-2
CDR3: CASNRGQTGETQYF

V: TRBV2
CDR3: CATHTGQGVEAFF

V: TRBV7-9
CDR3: CASSPGSGTSWEQFF

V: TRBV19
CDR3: CASSADWSGNTIYF

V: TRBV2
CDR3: CASSGQGAQPQHF

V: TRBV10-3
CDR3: CAISGQGDNYGYTF

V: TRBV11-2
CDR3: CASSLATGGGYEQYF

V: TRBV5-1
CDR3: CASSLDLKQIEYF

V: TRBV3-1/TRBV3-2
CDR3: CASSQNANSYEQYF

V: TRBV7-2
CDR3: CASSPRGISYEQYF

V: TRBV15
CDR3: CATSREGGMGTEAFF

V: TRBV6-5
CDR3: CASSLLGTGKQPQHF

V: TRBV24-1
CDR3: CATSDERQDQETQYF